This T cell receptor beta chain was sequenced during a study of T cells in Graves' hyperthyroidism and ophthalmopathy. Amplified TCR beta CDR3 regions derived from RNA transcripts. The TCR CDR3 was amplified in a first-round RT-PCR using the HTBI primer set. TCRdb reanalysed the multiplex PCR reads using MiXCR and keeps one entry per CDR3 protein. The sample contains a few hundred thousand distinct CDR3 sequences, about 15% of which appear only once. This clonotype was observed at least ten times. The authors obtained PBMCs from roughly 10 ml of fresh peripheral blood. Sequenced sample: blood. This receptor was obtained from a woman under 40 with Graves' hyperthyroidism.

CDR3 loop: CASNKGGDGTGELFF. The DNA of the CDR3 is TGTGCCAGCAACAAGGGAGGGGATGGGACCGGGGAGCTGTTTTTT. The V call is TRBV2, the J call TRBJ2-2, with 7 bases identical to TRBD2. The J segment lost 5 bases and the V segment lost 7 bases, leaving 10 bases of the junction unmatched. The CDR3 sequence is 15 residues long. Looked up from germline, CDR1 is SNHLY and CDR2 is FYNNEI.